This entry features one T cell receptor beta chain sequence. There is no known antigen for this receptor. No qualities accompany the bases; no much larger clone lies one base away. From V the trimming removes 2 bases and from J it removes 6 bases, while the gene matches leave 5 bases of the junction unaccounted for. CDR1 and CDR2 are drawn from the germline V gene: SGHDN, FVKESK. Counted from cysteine to phenylalanine, this CDR3 has 15 amino acids. The retained sequence is limited to the CDR3, 45 bases, with the frame set at the first base. TCR CDR3 regions were amplified from genomic DNA by multiplex PCR using the deep immunoSEQ assay. Genomic DNA extracted from each cell subset was distributed evenly over all wells of several immunoSEQ 96-well plates, and each plate served as one replicate. For sorted subsets, around 200 ng genomic DNA, equal to 25,000 to 35,000 T cell genomes, was loaded into each replicate PCR. Purified libraries were quantified with a Qubit 3.0 fluorometer, sized on a Bioanalyzer 2100, and re-quantified with the KAPA Library Quantification kit. A separate single-read 150-cycle Illumina NextSeq 550 flow cell was used to sequence each immunoSEQ 96-well plate. Under the source paper's analysis protocol: Because the immunoSEQ output held only junctional sequences and lacked quality scores, the filtering could not match the filtering applied to full-length reads. To assign V/J genes and CDR3, sequences were annotated against IMGT germline references using PyIR, a Python wrapper for IgBLAST v1.9. Reads with weak V/J assignments (E-value above 1e-6), missing CDR3, stop codons, out-of-frame junctions, or ambiguous translated residues were removed. A V3J clonotype was defined by an identical inferred V gene, J gene, and CDR3 amino acid sequence. Percentage overlap between repertoires was calculated by dividing the number of shared unique clonotypes by the size of the smaller repertoire. Three approaches were used to assess repertoire richness: RTK rarefaction, the Chao1 estimator, and Recon v2.1 estimates of unobserved clonotypes. For all TCRbeta clonotypes obtained by the gDNA method from four donors, generation probabilities were computed with OLGA. Not all clones reach the TCRdb copy of this immuneACCESS table, which keeps in-frame sequences only. Checked studies attribute under half of the gap to unresolved V genes and leave the rest unexplained. V, J and clone size reflect that table, while D and trimming were determined from the DNA. For this sample there are more than 2,000,000 clones; 85% to 95% appear just once. Roughly 0.13% of the sample is held by the ten biggest clonotypes.

The data belong to a study of shared clonotypes between healthy human individuals (dated by TCRdb to the early 2020s). A note on the overall study: The cohort comprised a couple of women and a few men aged 18 to 49 years. For each donor, CD4 naive and CD4 memory were each given three plates, CD8 naive was given two plates, and CD8 memory was given one plate. The study deeply sequenced blood TCR repertoires of about 5 healthy adults to estimate repertoire size and the extent of clonotype sharing between individuals. To increase sequencing depth and limit assay-specific biases, TCR repertoire library preparation and sequencing were carried out by different laboratories using diverse techniques. Leukapheresis yielded between about 0.85 and 10 billion PBMCs per donor.

The paper's findings and limits, for the study overall: Across a handful of donors, about 5% of naive CD4, roughly 3.5% of naive CD8, approximately 2.5% of memory CD4, and about 0.4% of memory CD8 clonotypes were shared. Incomplete sequencing was indicated by rarefaction of sorted-subset datasets, despite the large sequencing depth. Because the study included only a small number of donors, the genetic and exposure-history diversity represented was limited. Higher generation probabilities were observed for clonotypes shared by all four sorted-subset donors than for non-shared clonotypes. Based on pairwise subsampling, the degree of clonotype sharing among donors was expected to be affected by sequencing depth. Sampling was restricted to blood, and TCR repertoires in tissues likely differ from the TCR repertoires found in blood. Naive subsets generally had larger estimated clonotype richness than memory subsets.

The donors were healthy, HIV-negative adults who had no recently reported acute infections or vaccinations. All donors were Caucasian adults living in Nashville, Tennessee, USA. Magnetic negative selection was used to enrich CD4+ T cells, after which naive cells were positively selected on CD45RA and the negative fraction became the memory subset. Blood was obtained by leukapheresis, after which PBMCs were separated by Ficoll-Histopaque density gradient centrifugation and cryopreserved in liquid nitrogen vapor phase. Analytical flow cytometry was used to check the purity and quantity of every magnetically sorted T cell population. From each sorted fraction, genomic DNA was isolated and quantified by UV absorbance on a Nanodrop 2000c.

The V and J segments used are TRBV14 and TRBJ2-1; a stretch of 9 junction bases matches TRBD2. The sequence derives from a man between 18 and 29 years old in good health. The sample comprised naive CD4+ T cells sorted from blood. This specimen's cell subset or site label, interpreted: CD45RA+ positively selected. The CDR3 sequence is CASSQWSGRRNEQFF. The bases read TGTGCCAGCAGCCAATGGAGCGGGAGGCGCAATGAGCAGTTCTTC.